Included here is one T cell receptor beta chain sequence, with context. Its antigen is unidentified. The sample originates from a study of T cell repertoires in cytomegalovirus infection. About the study: Recently identified HLA-C-restricted CMV epitopes were used, and well-studied HLA-B-restricted CMV epitopes were used as well. From public TCR beta signatures came an indication of both CMV infection and matching HLA type. Findings and limits, study-wide: The ex vivo response showed dominance by HLA-C-restricted CMV-specific TCR beta clonotypes.

TCRdb reanalysed the reads using MiXCR and keeps one entry per CDR3 protein. The table has approximately 730,000 distinct CDR3 sequences, just under 30% seen once. Germline loops: CDR1 SGHNT, CDR2 YYREEE (reference sequence). The trim removed 1 base at V and 4 bases at J, leaving 8 bases unmatched. This CDR3 comprises 16 residues. The sample in question was cultured CD8+ T cells from PBMCs, obtained from culture after CMV antigen stimulation. The chain joins TRBV5-4 to TRBJ2-3, with 8 bases identical to TRBD1. The receptor's source is a human donor in good health (CMV status not recorded). Some clones in this sample may be carry-over from other donors' samples. For the CDR3, the DNA is TGTGCCAGCAGCTTGCTGGTTCAGGGGGCGGCAGATACGCAGTATTTT. Amino acid sequence: CASSLLVQGAADTQYF.